The 24 T cell receptor beta chains below come from one sample, sequenced in a study of human T cells and chemical hapten exposure. As to time point: pre-sensitization, week 0. Treatment given: therapeutic diphenylcyclopropenone sensitization with weekly scalp DPC. TCRdb redid the calling of the RACE reads with MiXCR, one entry per CDR3 protein. Among more than 300,000 distinct CDR3 sequences listed, around 5.5% were seen once. This specimen consisted of whole blood, obtained in connection with sensitization to the hapten diphenylcyclopropenone (DPC). The receptor set was obtained from a woman aged 18-29 years with alopecia areata. Some clones in this sample may be carry-over from other donors' samples.

This clonotype was seen many times. CDR3 DNA: TGTGCCAGCAGTTTAGTCCTCAGCTCCTACAATGAGCAGTTCTTC. Its translation is CASSLVLSSYNEQFF. The chain couples TRBV12-3 or TRBV12-4 to TRBJ2-1; D is uncertain. The V end lost 1 base, the J end lost 0 bases, and 7 bases lay between the germline ends. This CDR3 spans 15 amino acids.

This clonotype was seen at least ten times. J is TRBJ2-2 and V is TRBV6-1, with a possible D match to TRBD1 (5 bases). Germline V gene sequence: CDR1 MNHNS, CDR2 SASEGT. The CDR3 spans 16 residues. Trimming removed 4 bases at V and 0 bases at J, with 12 bases between. The CDR3 coding sequence is TGTGCCAGCAGTGTCATTGGGGCCCCGAACACCGGGGAGCTGTTTTTT. The encoded protein is CASSVIGAPNTGELFF.

The CDR3 reads CASSLQFTGLEQYF. The CDR3 DNA sequence: TGTGCCAGCAGTTTACAGTTTACGGGGCTCGAGCAGTACTTC. The chain combines TRBV27 with TRBJ2-7, with D perhaps TRBD1 or TRBD2 (5 bases each). The germline V and J ends were trimmed by 2 bases and 6 bases, with 14 bases remaining between them. The CDR3 totals 14 residues. CDR1 MNHEY and CDR2 SMNVEV come from the germline V gene (reference sequence).

This clonotype was seen more than once but under ten times. The chain joins TRBV12-3 or TRBV12-4 to TRBJ1-6; D call uncertain. V shed 6 bases and J shed 6 bases, with 9 bases lying between them. The CDR3 spans 13 residues. The CDR3 loop reads CASRGLGNSPLHF. The CDR3, as DNA: TGTGCCAGCAGAGGATTGGGTAATTCACCCCTCCACTTT.

There are a few counts of this clonotype. This rearrangement joins TRBV7-9 to TRBJ2-5; 7 nucleotides align to TRBD1. The V gene end was trimmed by 5 bases and the J gene end by 6 bases; junction bases not matched to a gene: 12. Germline V CDR1 and CDR2: SEHNR, FQNEAQ (reference sequence). The CDR3 totals 15 residues. For the CDR3, the DNA is TGTGCCAGCAGCCCTAGACAGGGTCCCCTCCAGACCCAGTACTTC. This encodes CASSPRQGPLQTQYF. The entire variable domain, with the rest obtained from reference TRBV7-9 and TRBJ2-5, is as follows: DTGVSQNPRHKITKRGQNVTFRCDPISEHNRLYWYRQTLGQGPEFLTYFQNEAQLEKSRLLSDRFSAERPKGSFSTLEIQRTEQGDSAMYLCASSPRQGPLQTQYFGPGTRLLVL.

This clonotype showed up many times. The chain recombines TRBV7-9 with TRBJ2-3; a weak D match, TRBD1 (6 bases). Deletions cut 5 bases from V and 4 bases from J, with 13 bases between. The CDR3 has 14 amino acids. Germline-derived CDR1 and CDR2 are SEHNR and FQNEAQ (reference sequence). The CDR3 sequence: CASSHTDRSDTQYF. The DNA of the CDR3 is TGTGCCAGCAGCCACACGGACAGATCAGATACGCAGTATTTT.

The CDR3 region has the DNA TGTGCCAGCAGTCAAGCGGGCCCCCCCGAGCAGTACTTC. It translates to CASSQAGPPEQYF. The chain recombines TRBV6-2 or TRBV6-3 with TRBJ2-7, with a tentative D call TRBD2 (6 bases). V was clipped by 5 bases and J by 6 bases, with 14 bases between them. The CDR3 has 13 amino acids. The germline V gene encodes CDR1 MNHEY and CDR2 SVGEGT.

The rearrangement uses TRBV6-5 and TRBJ2-1, with D tentatively TRBD1 or TRBD2 (6 bases each). V lost 4 bases and J lost 4, with 17 bases in between. CDR1 is MNHEY and CDR2 is SVGAGI in the germline V gene. CDR3 size: 16 residues. This CDR3 is CASSSAPGARYNEQFF. In DNA, the CDR3 is TGTGCCAGCAGTTCCGCTCCGGGGGCCAGATACAATGAGCAGTTCTTC.

This clonotype came up a few times. This sequence joins TRBV12-3 or TRBV12-4 and TRBJ2-5; perhaps TRBD2 as D (6 bases). The CDR3 contains 13 residues. The V end was cut by 3 bases, the J end by 7 bases, with 12 bases between. The CDR3 region has the DNA TGTGCCAGCAGTTTCACGGGGGTCGGGACCCAGTACTTC. Amino acids: CASSFTGVGTQYF.

This clonotype was counted a few times. The chain is built from TRBV6-5 and TRBJ2-7; D is uncertain. CDR3 length equals 14 residues. Trimming took 0 bases from V and 5 from J, leaving 11 bases between them. Germline CDR1 MNHEY, CDR2 SVGAGI. CDR3 coding DNA: TGTGCCAGCAGTTACTCTGTTCCCGTAGACGAGCAGTACTTC. This translates into CASSYSVPVDEQYF.

There are many counts of this clonotype. V gene TRBV28 combines with J gene TRBJ2-4; a weak D match, TRBD2 (5 bases). Germline lookup yields CDR1 MDHEN and CDR2 SYDVKM. V was trimmed by 7 bases and J by 1 base, leaving 29 bases between them. The CDR3 runs to 20 residues. CDR3 nucleotides: TGTGCCAGCATACACCGAACTATAGGCCGAGGGAAGAGGGCCAAAAACATTCAGTACTTC. Translated: CASIHRTIGRGKRAKNIQYF.

This clonotype was recorded many times. CDR3 DNA: TGTGCCAGCAGGACAGGGGTAGATGGATCACCCCTCCACTTT. It is translated as CASRTGVDGSPLHF. The chain has TRBV2 and TRBJ1-6, with 8 bases aligning to TRBD1. V dropped 6 bases and J dropped 10; count of bases not matched to a gene: 8. This CDR3 is 14 amino acids long. Germline V gives CDR1 SNHLY, CDR2 FYNNEI.

This clonotype was counted ten times or more. This chain links TRBV5-1 with TRBJ2-2; the D gene is possibly TRBD2 (6 bases). This CDR3 is 16 amino acids long. V was trimmed by 0 bases and J by 0 bases, leaving 9 bases between them. CDR1 is SGHRS, CDR2 YFSETQ, per germline. CDR3 nucleotide sequence: TGCGCCAGCAGCTTGGTGGCGGGGTCGAACACCGGGGAGCTGTTTTTT. Translation gives CASSLVAGSNTGELFF.

This clonotype was detected ten times or more. The rearrangement uses TRBV7-2 and TRBJ2-7; D gene unclear. The V and J ends lost 1 base and 5 bases respectively, with 6 bases between them. This CDR3 region has 12 residues. From germline, CDR1 is SGHTA and CDR2 FQGNSA. CDR3 region: CASSLDRDEQYF. The CDR3 coding sequence is TGTGCCAGCAGCTTAGATCGTGACGAGCAGTACTTC.

The chain couples TRBV4-2 to TRBJ2-3; 12 bases line up with TRBD2. This CDR3 has 17 amino acids. CDR1 and CDR2 (germline): LGHNA, YNFKEQ. J lost 6 bases, V lost 3 bases, and 10 bases had no gene match. CDR3 sequence (DNA): TGTGCCAGCAGCCAGGGAACCGGCACTAGCGGGGGGGATACGCAGTATTTT. Amino acids: CASSQGTGTSGGDTQYF.

This sequence joins TRBV7-8 and TRBJ1-5; 7 bases line up with TRBD1. V trimming: 6 bases; J trimming: 5 bases; junction bases outside the gene matches: 4. This CDR3 comprises 13 residues. Germline V gene lookup returns CDR1 SGHVS and CDR2 FQNEAQ. The CDR3 region is CASRDRLDQPQHF. Here the CDR3 DNA reads TGTGCCAGCAGGGACAGGTTGGATCAGCCCCAGCATTTT.

This chain uses TRBV7-3 with TRBJ2-1; D perhaps matches TRBD1 (7 bases). The CDR3 is made up of 15 amino acids. Trimming stripped 3 bases from V and 7 bases from J, with 16 bases between. The V gene's germline CDR1 is SGHTA and CDR2 FQGTGA. For the CDR3, the DNA is TGTGCCAGCAGCTTCCAGGGGGGCTTCCTGAATGAGCAGTTCTTC. Translation: CASSFQGGFLNEQFF. Variable domain in full (rest from reference TRBV7-3 and TRBJ2-1): GAGVSQTPSNKVTEKGKYVELRCDPISGHTALYWYRQSLGQGPEFLIYFQGTGAADDSGLPNDRFFAVRPEGSVSTLKIQRTERGDSAVYLCASSFQGGFLNEQFFGPGTRLTVL.

This clonotype has only a few counts. V usage is TRBV5-1 and J usage is TRBJ2-5; 7 nucleotides line up with TRBD1. V trimming: 5 bases; J trimming: 5 bases; junction bases outside the gene matches: 9. The CDR3 length is 14 residues. Germline CDR1 and CDR2: SGHRS and YFSETQ. In nucleotides, the CDR3 is TGCGCCAGCAGTTCAACAGGGGTCGCGGAGACCCAGTACTTC. It codes for CASSSTGVAETQYF.

In this sample, this clonotype turned up a few times. The J gene is TRBJ1-5, the V gene TRBV7-9, with 9 bases that match TRBD1. The V gene's germline CDR1 is SEHNR and CDR2 FQNEAQ (reference sequence). The CDR3 length is 16 residues. V was clipped by 1 base and J by 3 bases; unmatched bases: 4. The CDR3 loop is CASSLGQGGFNQPQHF. The CDR3 nucleotides read TGTGCCAGCAGCTTAGGACAGGGGGGATTCAATCAGCCCCAGCATTTT.

This clonotype was recorded a few times. The chain combines TRBV6-5 with TRBJ1-5; 8 bases fit TRBD1. With 5 bases clipped from V and 0 bases from J, the junction kept 6 bases outside the gene matches. Looked up from germline, CDR1 is MNHEY and CDR2 is SVGAGI. The CDR3 spans 16 residues. CDR3 amino acids: CASSPLTGVSNQPQHF. The CDR3, as DNA: TGTGCCAGCAGTCCCTTGACAGGGGTTAGCAATCAGCCCCAGCATTTT.

This clonotype was seen a few times. This sequence joins TRBV5-1 and TRBJ1-2, with a weak D call TRBD1 (5 bases). CDR1 is SGHRS and CDR2 is YFSETQ in the germline V gene. The CDR3 consists of 13 residues. Trimming shortened V by 7 bases and J by 5 bases, and 15 bases separated the two germline ends. This CDR3 reads CASRPQTVYGYTF. The CDR3 coding sequence is TGCGCCAGCCGGCCGCAGACAGTGTATGGCTACACCTTC.

In this sample, this clonotype turned up many times. The genes are TRBV11-2 and TRBJ2-7; 7 bases are shared with TRBD1. CDR1 SGHAT and CDR2 FQNNGV come from the germline V gene. The CDR3 extends over 15 amino acids. V trimming: 3 bases; J trimming: 4 bases; junction bases outside the gene matches: 9. CDR3 region: CASSFDRDKLYEQYF. The CDR3 DNA follows: TGTGCCAGCAGCTTCGACAGGGATAAACTGTACGAGCAGTACTTC.

DNA of the CDR3: TGTGCCAGCAGCTCTGTACAACACGGAAATGAAAAACTGTTTTTT. Translation: CASSSVQHGNEKLFF. The chain carries TRBV7-9 and TRBJ1-4; D not resolved. Germline V gene sequence: CDR1 SEHNR, CDR2 FQNEAQ (reference sequence). The CDR3 is made up of 15 amino acids. Trimming cost V 4 bases and J 5 bases, with 14 bases left between them.

Only a few counts were recorded for this clonotype. The chain uses TRBV29-1 and TRBJ1-3; D is unresolved. The CDR3 loop spans 14 amino acids. CDR1 SQVTM and CDR2 ANQGSEA come from the germline V gene. With 4 bases removed from V and 0 bases from J, the gap between germline ends came to 10 bases. CDR3 sequence reads: CSVAPRSSGNTIYF. The DNA of the CDR3 is TGCAGCGTTGCCCCAAGGAGCTCTGGAAACACCATATATTTT.